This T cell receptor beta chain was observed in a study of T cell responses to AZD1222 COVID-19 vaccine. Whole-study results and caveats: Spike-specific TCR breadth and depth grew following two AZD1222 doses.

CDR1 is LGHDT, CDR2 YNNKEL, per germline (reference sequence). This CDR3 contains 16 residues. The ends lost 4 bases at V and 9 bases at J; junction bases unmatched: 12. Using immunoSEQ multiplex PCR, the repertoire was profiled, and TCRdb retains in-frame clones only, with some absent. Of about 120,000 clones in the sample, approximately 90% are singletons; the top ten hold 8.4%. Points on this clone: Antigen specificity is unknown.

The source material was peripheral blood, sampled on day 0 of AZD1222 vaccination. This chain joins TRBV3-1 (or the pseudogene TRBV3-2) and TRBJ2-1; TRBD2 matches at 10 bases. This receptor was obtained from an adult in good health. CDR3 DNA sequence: TGTGCCAGCAGCCCGACCTATAGCGGGAGGAGGGGTGAGCAGTTCTTC. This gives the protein CASSPTYSGRRGEQFF.